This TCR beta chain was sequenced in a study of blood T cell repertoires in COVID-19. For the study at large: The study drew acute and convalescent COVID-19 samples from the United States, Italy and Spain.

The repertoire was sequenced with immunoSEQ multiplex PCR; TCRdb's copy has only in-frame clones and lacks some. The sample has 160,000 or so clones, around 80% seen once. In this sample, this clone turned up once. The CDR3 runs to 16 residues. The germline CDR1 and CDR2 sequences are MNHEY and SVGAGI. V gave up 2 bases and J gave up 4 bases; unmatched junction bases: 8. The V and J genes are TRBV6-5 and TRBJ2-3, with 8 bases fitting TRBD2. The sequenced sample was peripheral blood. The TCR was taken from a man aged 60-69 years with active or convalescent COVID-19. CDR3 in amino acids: CASSYVGAGASDTQYF. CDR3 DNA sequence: TGTGCCAGCAGTTACGTAGGAGCGGGAGCGTCAGATACGCAGTATTTT.